This T cell receptor (beta chain) was recovered during a study of CD8 T cells in Susac syndrome (dated by TCRdb to the late 2010s). For context, the study as a whole: Of the Susac syndrome patients who were sequenced, under ten were in clinical remission while more than five had clinically active disease. Clonality of the CD8+ T cell repertoire was compared between about a dozen healthy donors, approximately 14 Susac syndrome patients and roughly 16 multiple sclerosis patients. The study used repertoire sequencing to test whether antigen drove CD8+ T cell activation and differentiation in Susac syndrome. Susac syndrome patients were therapy-naive, on corticosteroids (some also receiving IVIg), or on IVIg alone at blood withdrawal.

This clonotype was recorded a few times. What this receptor recognizes is not known. No clone much larger than this one lies a single base away; base qualities are absent. Peripheral blood CD8+ and CD4+ T cells from healthy donors, Susac syndrome patients and multiple sclerosis patients were profiled by high-throughput TCR beta sequencing. The Susac syndrome patients fulfilled recently defined diagnostic criteria for definite or probable disease. Bulk CD8+ and CD4+ T cells were purified by magnetic negative isolation, while CD8+ TEMRA cells were enriched using FACS. Blood was collected in EDTA tubes and processed within 24 hours, with PBMCs isolated through density gradient centrifugation. PBMCs intended for TCR sequencing were cryopreserved in liquid nitrogen and were subsequently thawed in a 37 degrees C water bath. Purity of sorted or isolated CD4+, CD8+ and CD8+ TEMRA cells was at least 90%. Taken from cysteine to phenylalanine, the CDR3 has 12 residues. Of the read, only the CDR3 DNA is kept; its 36 bases are in frame from base 1. From the germline V gene, CDR1 is MNHEY and CDR2 is SVGAGI. Cut back by 5 bases and 4 bases, the V and J ends lie 9 bases apart.

What the authors observed across the whole study: CD8+ repertoires in Susac syndrome showed clonal expansion, which was highest in CD8+ TEMRA cells and was greater in clinically active patients than in remitting patients. The number of individuals in the TCR sequencing and HLA analysis was recognized as being relatively small. In the total CD8+ and CD8+ TEMRA repertoires, sixteen and five Susac-specific public clones, respectively, were identified.

RNA was extracted with the RNeasy kit and about 0.5 to 1 ug was reverse transcribed using random hexamers. The immunoSEQ multiplex PCR assay, covering 54 Vbeta and 13 Jbeta segments, was used to amplify TCR beta CDR3 regions. PCR amplification bias was corrected by using a synthetic template baseline for primer optimization and computational correction. Regarding the original processing steps: Only productive sequences were kept, with reads annotated to V, D and J genes according to IMGT and analyzed in immunoSEQ Analyzer. Clonality was computed as one minus Shannon entropy normalized by log2 of the number of productive unique sequences. Public and private clones were assessed among the 100 most prevalent clones of each patient and control. Susac-specific clones were defined as absent from healthy and MS cohorts, 1052 published viral clones and other ImmuneACCESS disease sequences. TCRdb reanalyzed the raw reads on its own, using fastp at Q25 for trimming and MiXCR for clone calling, and kept in-frame beta chains. Merged by CDR3 protein, the rows form single entries marked with the most common genes and DNA. TCRdb's processing, not the authors', yielded these V and J calls. The sample includes 84,000 or so distinct CDR3 sequences, with 90% to 95% observed a single time. About 0.94% of the sample is in the top ten clones.

Here the chain combines TRBV6-5 and TRBJ2-7, with a weak D call of TRBD2 (5 bases match). Sequenced sample: CD8+ T cells from PBMCs. The clonotype comes from a human donor with Susac syndrome. The CDR3 sequence is CASSDPGYEQYF. At the DNA level, the sequence is TGTGCCAGCAGTGATCCGGGGTACGAGCAGTACTTC.